This T cell receptor beta chain emerged from a study of Graves' ophthalmopathy and Graves' hyperthyroidism. V lost 4 bases and J lost 8; bases outside the gene matches: 4. This CDR3 contains 14 residues. Per germline, CDR1 KGHDR and CDR2 SFDVKD. No donor had other autoimmune disease, uncontrolled infection, pregnancy or lactation. Clinicians made diagnoses from clinical symptoms, serum thyroxine, TRAb, thyroid ultrasound and orbital computed tomography. TCR beta CDR3 amplification used RNA transcripts. The first round was an RT-PCR with HTBI primers, and the second round was a multiplex PCR. MiXCR was run by TCRdb on the multiplex PCR reads, yielding one entry per CDR3 protein. The sample has almost 750,000 distinct CDR3 sequences; around 40% are singletons. Study-level results: Built on 13 signatures, a model told ophthalmopathy apart from stable hyperthyroidism with about 85% sensitivity and approximately 81% specificity.

There are many counts of this clonotype. Its antigen remains unknown. The clonotype comes from an adult man with Graves' ophthalmopathy. Specimen: peripheral blood. The gene calls are TRBV24-1 and TRBJ1-5, with 10 bases identical to TRBD1. The CDR3 nucleotides read TGTGCCACCAGTGACCCAGGGACAGGGGAGCCCCAGCATTTT. It codes for CATSDPGTGEPQHF.